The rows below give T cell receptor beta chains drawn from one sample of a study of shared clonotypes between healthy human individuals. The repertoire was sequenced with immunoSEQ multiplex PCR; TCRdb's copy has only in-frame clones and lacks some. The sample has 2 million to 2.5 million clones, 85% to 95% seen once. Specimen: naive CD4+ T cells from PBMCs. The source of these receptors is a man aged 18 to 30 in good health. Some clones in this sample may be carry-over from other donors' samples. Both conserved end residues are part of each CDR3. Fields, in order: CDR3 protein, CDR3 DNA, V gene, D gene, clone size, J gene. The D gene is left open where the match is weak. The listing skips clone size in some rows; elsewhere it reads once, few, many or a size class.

CDR3aa: CASRDRGTNTGELFF
CDR3nt: TGTGCCAGCAGGGACAGGGGAACGAACACCGGGGAGCTGTTTTTT
v_gene: TRBV2
d_gene: TRBD1
abundance: NA
j_gene: TRBJ2-2

CDR3aa: CASSSGDQPQHF
CDR3nt: TGTGCCAGCAGTTCTGGGGATCAGCCCCAGCATTTT
v_gene: TRBV28
d_gene: NA
abundance: NA
j_gene: TRBJ1-5

CDR3aa: CASGRQGTGNTIYF
CDR3nt: TGTGCCAGCGGAAGGCAGGGAACTGGAAACACCATATATTTT
v_gene: TRBV9
d_gene: NA
abundance: NA
j_gene: TRBJ1-3

CDR3aa: CASARTGGADTQYF
CDR3nt: TGTGCCAGCGCCCGAACGGGGGGCGCAGATACGCAGTATTTT
v_gene: TRBV6-1
d_gene: NA
abundance: NA
j_gene: TRBJ2-3

CDR3aa: CAISQGTDGDTQYF
CDR3nt: TGTGCCATCAGTCAAGGGACGGACGGGGATACGCAGTATTTT
v_gene: TRBV10-3
d_gene: NA
abundance: NA
j_gene: TRBJ2-3

CDR3aa: CAISSQGFIMNTEAFF
CDR3nt: TGTGCCATCAGCTCACAGGGATTCATCATGAACACTGAAGCTTTCTTT
v_gene: TRBV10-3
d_gene: NA
abundance: NA
j_gene: TRBJ1-1

CDR3aa: CASSLGTVETQYF
CDR3nt: TGTGCCAGCAGCTTAGGGACAGTGGAGACCCAGTACTTC
v_gene: TRBV5-4
d_gene: TRBD1
abundance: NA
j_gene: TRBJ2-5

CDR3aa: CASSLQGYGYTF
CDR3nt: TGTGCCAGCAGCTTACAGGGGTATGGCTACACCTTC
v_gene: TRBV11-2
d_gene: NA
abundance: NA
j_gene: TRBJ1-2

CDR3aa: CASSLAFGEQFF
CDR3nt: TGCGCCAGCAGCTTGGCCTTTGGTGAGCAGTTCTTC
v_gene: TRBV5-1
d_gene: NA
abundance: NA
j_gene: TRBJ2-1

CDR3aa: CSARAQETQYF
CDR3nt: TGCAGTGCTAGGGCCCAAGAGACCCAGTACTTC
v_gene: TRBV20-1
d_gene: NA
abundance: NA
j_gene: TRBJ2-5

CDR3aa: CASSPGRGNQPQHF
CDR3nt: TGTGCCAGCAGTCCCGGACGGGGAAATCAGCCCCAGCATTTT
v_gene: TRBV28
d_gene: NA
abundance: NA
j_gene: TRBJ1-5

CDR3aa: CAISESIRGSMDSYEQYF
CDR3nt: TGTGCCATCAGTGAGTCGATTAGAGGGAGCATGGACTCCTACGAGCAGTACTTC
v_gene: TRBV10-3
d_gene: NA
abundance: once
j_gene: TRBJ2-7

CDR3aa: CASSLRGPYEQYF
CDR3nt: TGTGCCAGCAGTCTCCGGGGGCCCTACGAGCAGTACTTC
v_gene: TRBV6-5
d_gene: NA
abundance: NA
j_gene: TRBJ2-7

CDR3aa: CASSYSGLGLSGNTIYF
CDR3nt: TGTGCCAGCTCATACTCGGGACTCGGCCTTTCTGGAAACACCATATATTTT
v_gene: TRBV18
d_gene: NA
abundance: NA
j_gene: TRBJ1-3

CDR3aa: CASSILRLNQPQHF
CDR3nt: TGTGCCAGTAGTATTTTGAGGCTCAATCAGCCCCAGCATTTT
v_gene: TRBV19
d_gene: NA
abundance: NA
j_gene: TRBJ1-5

CDR3aa: CASSPRGGYPLGYTF
CDR3nt: TGTGCCAGCAGCCCTCGGGGCGGATACCCCCTGGGCTACACCTTC
v_gene: TRBV16
d_gene: NA
abundance: NA
j_gene: TRBJ1-2

CDR3aa: CASSLGRGNYNEQFF
CDR3nt: TGTGCCAGCAGCTTAGGCAGGGGCAATTACAATGAGCAGTTCTTC
v_gene: TRBV11-3
d_gene: NA
abundance: NA
j_gene: TRBJ2-1

CDR3aa: CSAARYYGYTF
CDR3nt: TGCAGTGCCGCGAGGTACTATGGCTACACCTTC
v_gene: TRBV20-1
d_gene: NA
abundance: NA
j_gene: TRBJ1-2

CDR3aa: CASHSGQGDTQYF
CDR3nt: TGTGCCAGCCATTCCGGGCAGGGAGATACGCAGTATTTT
v_gene: TRBV28
d_gene: NA
abundance: few
j_gene: TRBJ2-3

CDR3aa: CASSLRTANGYTF
CDR3nt: TGTGCCAGCAGCCTTCGGACAGCCAATGGCTACACCTTC
v_gene: TRBV28
d_gene: NA
abundance: NA
j_gene: TRBJ1-2

CDR3aa: CASSPRGGRGGTYEQYF
CDR3nt: TGTGCCAGCTCACCACGCGGGGGGCGCGGCGGCACCTACGAGCAGTACTTC
v_gene: TRBV18
d_gene: TRBD2
abundance: NA
j_gene: TRBJ2-7

CDR3aa: CASSRDAVNQPQHF
CDR3nt: TGTGCCAGCAGTCGGGACGCGGTCAATCAGCCCCAGCATTTT
v_gene: TRBV2
d_gene: NA
abundance: NA
j_gene: TRBJ1-5

CDR3aa: CASRQGSGSLLHEQYF
CDR3nt: TGTGCCAGCAGGCAGGGGAGCGGGAGCCTCCTGCACGAGCAGTACTTC
v_gene: TRBV7-2
d_gene: TRBD2
abundance: once
j_gene: TRBJ2-7

CDR3aa: CASNTAGVTEAFF
CDR3nt: TGTGCCAGCAATACCGCAGGGGTTACTGAAGCTTTCTTT
v_gene: TRBV2
d_gene: NA
abundance: NA
j_gene: TRBJ1-1

CDR3aa: CASSKLRTGGETQYF
CDR3nt: TGTGCCAGTAGTAAACTCCGGACAGGGGGAGAGACCCAGTACTTC
v_gene: TRBV19
d_gene: TRBD1
abundance: NA
j_gene: TRBJ2-5

CDR3aa: CSAPPVDTQYF
CDR3nt: TGCAGTGCTCCACCCGTAGATACGCAGTATTTT
v_gene: TRBV20-1
d_gene: NA
abundance: NA
j_gene: TRBJ2-3

CDR3aa: CASSILTGGYTDTQYF
CDR3nt: TGTGCCAGTAGTATCTTAACCGGGGGGTACACAGATACGCAGTATTTT
v_gene: TRBV19
d_gene: TRBD2
abundance: NA
j_gene: TRBJ2-3

CDR3aa: CASSIWGEGNQPQHF
CDR3nt: TGTGCCAGTAGTATATGGGGAGAAGGCAATCAGCCCCAGCATTTT
v_gene: TRBV19
d_gene: NA
abundance: NA
j_gene: TRBJ1-5

CDR3aa: CASSKTANTEAFF
CDR3nt: TGTGCCAGCAGCAAGACGGCTAACACTGAAGCTTTCTTT
v_gene: TRBV6-6
d_gene: NA
abundance: NA
j_gene: TRBJ1-1

CDR3aa: CASSLARKAYNEQFF
CDR3nt: TGTGCCAGCAGCTTGGCGAGGAAGGCGTACAATGAGCAGTTCTTC
v_gene: TRBV11-2
d_gene: NA
abundance: NA
j_gene: TRBJ2-1

CDR3aa: CASSLAGARGNEQFF
CDR3nt: TGCGCCAGCAGCTTGGCCGGGGCCCGGGGGAATGAGCAGTTCTTC
v_gene: TRBV5-1
d_gene: NA
abundance: NA
j_gene: TRBJ2-1

CDR3aa: CASSEGTSGGRQETQYF
CDR3nt: TGTGCCAGCAGCGAGGGGACTAGCGGAGGTCGGCAAGAGACCCAGTACTTC
v_gene: TRBV9
d_gene: TRBD2
abundance: NA
j_gene: TRBJ2-5

CDR3aa: CASSPHRGYNEQFF
CDR3nt: TGTGCCAGCTCACCTCACAGGGGCTACAATGAGCAGTTCTTC
v_gene: TRBV18
d_gene: TRBD1
abundance: NA
j_gene: TRBJ2-1

CDR3aa: CASSRGGPEAFF
CDR3nt: TGTGCCAGCAGTCGTGGGGGACCTGAAGCTTTCTTT
v_gene: TRBV6-6
d_gene: NA
abundance: NA
j_gene: TRBJ1-1

CDR3aa: CASSVGDSSYEQYF
CDR3nt: TGTGCCAGCAGTGTGGGGGACAGCTCCTACGAGCAGTACTTC
v_gene: TRBV2
d_gene: TRBD1
abundance: NA
j_gene: TRBJ2-7

CDR3aa: CASSFTSAGELFF
CDR3nt: TGTGCCAGCAGCTTTACTAGCGCCGGGGAGCTGTTTTTT
v_gene: TRBV7-2
d_gene: TRBD2
abundance: NA
j_gene: TRBJ2-2